These T cell receptor beta chains were read from a single sample in a study of blood T cell repertoires in COVID-19. Produced via immunoSEQ multiplex PCR; TCRdb's table is partial and in-frame only. Here the sample spans tens of thousands of clones, approximately 80% being singletons. The sequenced sample was peripheral blood. Receptors were obtained from a woman older than 75 with active or convalescent COVID-19. CDR3s include the opening cysteine and the closing phenylalanine or tryptophan. D genes are given only for firm matches. Size tells how often a clone was seen (once, few, many) or the class of an expanded clone, and some rows leave it out.

V gene	clone size	D gene	J gene	CDR3 length	CDR3 protein	CDR3 DNA
TRBV19	.	.	TRBJ2-6	17	CASRILGGDSGANVLTF	TGTGCCAGTAGGATCCTAGGGGGGGACTCTGGGGCCAACGTCCTGACTTTC
TRBV5-4	.	TRBD1	TRBJ1-6	17	CASSVGGQGAWDSPLHF	TGTGCCAGCAGTGTAGGAGGACAGGGGGCGTGGGATTCACCCCTCCACTTT
TRBV4-2	.	TRBD2	TRBJ2-3	18	CASSSAWLAGASTDTQYF	TGTGCCAGCTCCTCAGCCTGGCTAGCGGGTGCTAGCACAGATACGCAGTATTTT
TRBV6-6	.	.	TRBJ1-1	16	CASTDGMGSGNTEAFF	TGTGCCAGCACCGACGGGATGGGGTCCGGGAACACTGAAGCTTTCTTT
TRBV6-5	.	.	TRBJ1-1	16	CASSYAGGLPNTEAFF	TGTGCCAGCAGTTACGCGGGGGGACTGCCGAACACTGAAGCTTTCTTT
TRBV3-1/TRBV3-2	.	.	TRBJ1-2	16	CASSQDKWARLYGYTF	TGTGCCAGCAGCCAAGATAAATGGGCGCGTCTGTATGGCTACACCTTC
TRBV2	few	TRBD2	TRBJ2-2	17	CARPRAGGGGDTGELFF	TGTGCCCGCCCCCGGGCCGGGGGGGGAGGGGACACCGGGGAGCTGTTTTTT
TRBV27	few	TRBD2	TRBJ2-2	15	CASRSVGGSTGELFF	TGTGCCAGCAGGAGCGTGGGGGGGAGTACCGGGGAGCTGTTTTTT
TRBV5-1	once	.	TRBJ1-1	14	CASSLTGSNTEAFF	TGCGCCAGCAGCTTGACAGGATCGAACACTGAAGCTTTCTTT
TRBV27	.	TRBD1	TRBJ2-4	16	CASSPRQGVTKNIQYF	TGTGCCAGCAGCCCCCGGCAGGGGGTGACCAAAAACATTCAGTACTTC
TRBV3-1/TRBV3-2	few	.	TRBJ2-1	15	CASSQGTAAYNEQFF	TGTGCCAGCAGCCAAGGTACAGCAGCCTACAATGAGCAGTTCTTC
TRBV28	.	.	TRBJ2-3	16	CASSSANSPSTDTQYF	TGTGCCAGCAGCTCCGCCAACAGCCCTAGCACAGATACGCAGTATTTT
TRBV4-1	.	.	TRBJ1-5	15	CASSQDFTGNQPQHF	TGCGCCAGCAGCCAAGATTTCACAGGGAATCAGCCCCAGCATTTT
TRBV6-1	.	.	TRBJ1-2	19	CASSEAQGKLIGANYGYTF	TGTGCCAGCAGTGAAGCGCAGGGAAAATTAATTGGGGCTAACTATGGCTACACCTTC
TRBV11-3	.	TRBD1	TRBJ2-1	15	CASSLGQGENNEQFF	TGTGCCAGCAGCTTGGGACAGGGGGAAAACAATGAGCAGTTCTTC
TRBV3-1/TRBV3-2	.	TRBD1	TRBJ1-2	15	CASSLGQGFNYGYTF	TGTGCCAGCAGCCTTGGACAGGGGTTCAACTATGGCTACACCTTC
TRBV20-1	.	TRBD1	TRBJ1-5	14	CSASRQGGNQPQHF	TGCAGTGCTAGTAGACAGGGCGGCAATCAGCCCCAGCATTTT
TRBV11-2	.	TRBD1	TRBJ1-1	16	CASSLKQGGIFTEAFF	TGTGCCAGCAGCTTAAAACAGGGGGGTATTTTCACTGAAGCTTTCTTT
TRBV5-6	.	.	TRBJ2-3	14	CASNIGGDTDTQYF	TGTGCCAGCAATATAGGGGGGGACACAGATACGCAGTATTTT
TRBV7-8	.	.	TRBJ1-6	13	CASRMSSDSPLHF	TGTGCCAGCAGGATGTCCTCAGATTCACCCCTCCACTTT
TRBV21-1	.	.	TRBJ1-5	14	CASSNRGSNQPQHF	TGTGCCAGCAGCAACAGGGGCAGCAATCAGCCCCAGCATTTT
TRBV30	once	.	TRBJ1-3	13	CAWKMGAGNTIYF	TGTGCCTGGAAGATGGGAGCTGGAAACACCATATATTTT
TRBV28	.	.	TRBJ1-2	13	CAYDDRQNYGYTF	TGTGCCTATGACGACAGACAGAACTATGGCTACACCTTC
TRBV5-6	once	.	TRBJ1-2	15	CASRGGGSGDYGYTF	TGTGCCAGCAGGGGTGGCGGGTCTGGGGACTATGGCTACACCTTC
TRBV15	.	.	TRBJ2-7	16	CATSRVRTEFSYEQYF	TGTGCCACCAGCAGAGTAAGGACAGAGTTTTCCTACGAGCAGTACTTC
TRBV5-8	once	.	TRBJ2-6	15	CASSPRLLEANVLTF	TGTGCCAGCAGCCCTAGATTACTGGAGGCCAACGTCCTGACTTTC
TRBV11-1	once	TRBD2	TRBJ2-7	15	CASSPTSGPSYEQYF	TGTGCCAGCAGCCCGACTAGCGGGCCATCCTACGAGCAGTACTTC
TRBV30	.	.	TRBJ1-1	10	CAWSVVLGFF	TGTGCCTGGAGTGTAGTCTTGGGCTTTTTT
TRBV12-5	.	TRBD2	TRBJ2-3	16	CASGPTTSGAGDTQYF	TGTGCTAGTGGGCCTACAACTAGCGGGGCGGGAGATACGCAGTATTTT
TRBV7-2	.	TRBD1	TRBJ2-7	15	CASSLSGTGGYEQYF	TGTGCCAGCAGCTTAAGCGGGACAGGGGGCTACGAGCAGTACTTC
TRBV4-3	.	.	TRBJ2-7	15	CASSQETGVGVEQYF	TGCGCCAGCAGCCAAGAAACGGGAGTCGGAGTCGAGCAGTACTTC
TRBV9	once	.	TRBJ2-3	15	CASSASGRGTDTQYF	TGTGCCAGCAGCGCGTCGGGTCGGGGCACAGATACGCAGTATTTT
TRBV11-3	.	TRBD1	TRBJ2-6	18	CASSLAGQGATGANVLTF	TGTGCCAGCAGCTTAGCGGGACAGGGGGCAACTGGGGCCAACGTCCTGACTTTC
TRBV7-3	.	TRBD1	TRBJ2-1	13	CASSLTGGNEQFF	TGTGCCAGCAGCTTGACAGGGGGCAATGAGCAGTTCTTC
TRBV20-1	.	.	TRBJ2-1	15	CSASYWESSYNEQFF	TGCAGTGCTAGTTATTGGGAGTCTTCTTACAATGAGCAGTTCTTC
TRBV9	.	.	TRBJ1-3	14	CASSVQSSGNTIYF	TGTGCCAGCAGCGTACAGTCCTCTGGAAACACCATATATTTT
TRBV7-2	.	.	TRBJ1-1	17	CASSLSGERGASGEAFF	TGTGCCAGCAGCCTCTCGGGAGAAAGGGGCGCTTCTGGTGAAGCTTTCTTT